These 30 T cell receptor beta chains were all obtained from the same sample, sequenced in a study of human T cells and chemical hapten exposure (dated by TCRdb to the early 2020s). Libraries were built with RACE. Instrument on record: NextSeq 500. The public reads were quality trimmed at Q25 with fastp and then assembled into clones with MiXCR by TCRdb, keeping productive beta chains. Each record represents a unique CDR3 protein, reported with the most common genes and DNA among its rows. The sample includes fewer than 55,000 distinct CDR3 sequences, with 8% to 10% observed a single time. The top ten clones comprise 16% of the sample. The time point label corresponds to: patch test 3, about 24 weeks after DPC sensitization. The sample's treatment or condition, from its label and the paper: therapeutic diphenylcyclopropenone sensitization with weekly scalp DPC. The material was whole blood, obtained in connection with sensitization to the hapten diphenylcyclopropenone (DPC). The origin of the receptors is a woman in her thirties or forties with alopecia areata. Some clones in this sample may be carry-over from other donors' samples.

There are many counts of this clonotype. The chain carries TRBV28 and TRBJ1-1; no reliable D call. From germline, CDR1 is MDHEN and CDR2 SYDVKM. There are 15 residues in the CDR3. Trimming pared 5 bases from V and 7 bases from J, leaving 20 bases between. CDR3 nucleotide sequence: TGTGCCAGCAGTACAATCGGGATTTCTGGGGATGAAGCTTTCTTT. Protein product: CASSTIGISGDEAFF.

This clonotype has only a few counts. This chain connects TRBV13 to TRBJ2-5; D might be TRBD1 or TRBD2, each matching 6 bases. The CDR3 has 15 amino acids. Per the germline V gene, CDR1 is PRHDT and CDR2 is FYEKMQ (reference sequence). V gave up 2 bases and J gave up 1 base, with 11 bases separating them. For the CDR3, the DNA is TGTGCCAGCAGCTTATTCGGGGGCACCCAAGAGACCCAGTACTTC. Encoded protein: CASSLFGGTQETQYF.

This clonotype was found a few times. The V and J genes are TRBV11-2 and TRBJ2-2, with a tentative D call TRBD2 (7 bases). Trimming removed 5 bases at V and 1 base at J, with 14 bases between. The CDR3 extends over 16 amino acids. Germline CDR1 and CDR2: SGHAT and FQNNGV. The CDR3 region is CASSQGTTRNTGELFF. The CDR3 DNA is TGTGCCAGCAGCCAGGGGACTACCAGGAACACCGGGGAGCTGTTTTTT.

The CDR3 DNA reads as TGTGCCAGCTCACCACCGATTCCAACCGGGGAGCTGTTTTTT. It translates to CASSPPIPTGELFF. This chain links TRBV18 with TRBJ2-2, with D hard to call. This CDR3 comprises 14 residues. The germline V gene encodes CDR1 KGHSH and CDR2 LQKENI. The V end lost 0 bases, the J end lost 5 bases, and 7 bases lay between the germline ends.

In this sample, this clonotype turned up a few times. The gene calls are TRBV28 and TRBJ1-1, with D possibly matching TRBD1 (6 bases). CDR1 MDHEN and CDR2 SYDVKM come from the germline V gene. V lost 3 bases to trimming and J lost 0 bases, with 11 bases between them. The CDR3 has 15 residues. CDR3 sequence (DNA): TGTGCCAGCAGTTTTGGGGGCGGCATGAACACTGAAGCTTTCTTT. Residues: CASSFGGGMNTEAFF.

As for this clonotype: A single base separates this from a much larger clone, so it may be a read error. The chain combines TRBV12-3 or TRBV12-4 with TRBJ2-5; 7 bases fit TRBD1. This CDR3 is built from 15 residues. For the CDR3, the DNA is TGTGCCAGCAGTCCCCAGACAGGGCCGCAAGAGACCCTGTACTTC. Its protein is CASSPQTGPQETLYF.

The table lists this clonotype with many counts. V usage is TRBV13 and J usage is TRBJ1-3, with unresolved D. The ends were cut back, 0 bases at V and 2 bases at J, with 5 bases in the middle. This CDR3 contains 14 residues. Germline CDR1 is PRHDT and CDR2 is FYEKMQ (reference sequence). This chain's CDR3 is CASSLGVTGNTIYF. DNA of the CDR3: TGTGCCAGCAGCTTAGGGGTTACTGGAAACACCATATATTTT. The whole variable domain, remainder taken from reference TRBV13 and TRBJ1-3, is AAGVIQSPRHLIKEKRETATLKCYPIPRHDTVYWYQQGPGQDPQFLISFYEKMQSDKGSIPDRFSAQQFSDYHSELNMSSLELGDSALYFCASSLGVTGNTIYFGEGSWLTVV.

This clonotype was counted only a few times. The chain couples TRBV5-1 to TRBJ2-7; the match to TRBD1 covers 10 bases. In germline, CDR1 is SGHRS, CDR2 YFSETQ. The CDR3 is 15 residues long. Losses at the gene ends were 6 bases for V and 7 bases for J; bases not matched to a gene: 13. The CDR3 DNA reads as TGCGCCAGCACCCGCTCGGGACAGGGGAGTGAAGAGCAGTACTTC. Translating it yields CASTRSGQGSEEQYF.

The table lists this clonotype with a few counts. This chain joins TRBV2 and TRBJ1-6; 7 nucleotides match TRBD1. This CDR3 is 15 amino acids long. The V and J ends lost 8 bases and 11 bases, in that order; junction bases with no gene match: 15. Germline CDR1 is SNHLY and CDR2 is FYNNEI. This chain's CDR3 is CASADRQGLNPPLHF. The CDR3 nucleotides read TGTGCCAGCGCGGATCGACAGGGTCTAAATCCACCCCTCCACTTT.

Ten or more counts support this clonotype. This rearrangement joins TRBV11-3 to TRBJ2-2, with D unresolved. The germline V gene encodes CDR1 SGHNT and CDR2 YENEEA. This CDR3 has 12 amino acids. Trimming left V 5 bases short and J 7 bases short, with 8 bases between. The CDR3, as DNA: TGTGCCAGCAGCCAAACCATCGGGGAGCTGTTTTTT. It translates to CASSQTIGELFF.

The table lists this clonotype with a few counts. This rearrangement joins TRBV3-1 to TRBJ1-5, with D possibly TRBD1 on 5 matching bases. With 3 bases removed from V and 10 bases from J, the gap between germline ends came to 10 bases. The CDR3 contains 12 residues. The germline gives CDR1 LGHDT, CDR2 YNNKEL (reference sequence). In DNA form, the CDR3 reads TGTGCCAGCAGCCAGGGGGAGAACCCCCAGCATTTT. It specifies CASSQGENPQHF.

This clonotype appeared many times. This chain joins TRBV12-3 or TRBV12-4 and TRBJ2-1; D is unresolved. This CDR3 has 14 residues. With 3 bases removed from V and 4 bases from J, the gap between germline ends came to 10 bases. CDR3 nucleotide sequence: TGTGCCAGCAGTTTGTTGGCAGCTTACAATGAGCAGTTCTTC. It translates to CASSLLAAYNEQFF.

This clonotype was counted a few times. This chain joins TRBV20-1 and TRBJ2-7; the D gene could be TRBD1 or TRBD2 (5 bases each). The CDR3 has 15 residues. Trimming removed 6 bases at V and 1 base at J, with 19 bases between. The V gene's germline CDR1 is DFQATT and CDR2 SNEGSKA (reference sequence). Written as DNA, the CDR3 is TGCAGTGCGCCTAACTCCGGGACGCAATCCTACGAGCAGTACTTC. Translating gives CSAPNSGTQSYEQYF.

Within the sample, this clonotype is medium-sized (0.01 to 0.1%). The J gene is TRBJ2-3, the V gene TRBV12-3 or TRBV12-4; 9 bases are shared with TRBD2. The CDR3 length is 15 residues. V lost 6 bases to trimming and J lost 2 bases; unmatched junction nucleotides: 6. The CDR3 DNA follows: TGTGCCAGCAGGGGGACTAGCCTTTTCACAGATACGCAGTATTTT. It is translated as CASRGTSLFTDTQYF.

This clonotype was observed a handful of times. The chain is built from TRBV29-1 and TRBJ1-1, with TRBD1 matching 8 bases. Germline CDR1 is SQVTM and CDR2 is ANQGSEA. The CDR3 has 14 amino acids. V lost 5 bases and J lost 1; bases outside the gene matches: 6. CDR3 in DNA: TGCAGCGTTTCTAGGACAGGGAAGAACACTGAAGCTTTCTTT. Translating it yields CSVSRTGKNTEAFF. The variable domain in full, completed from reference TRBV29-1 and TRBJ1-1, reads SAVISQKPSRDICQRGTSLTIQCQVDSQVTMMFWYRQQPGQSLTLIATANQGSEATYESGFVIDKFPISRPNLTFSTLTVSNMSPEDSSIYLCSVSRTGKNTEAFFGQGTRLTVV.

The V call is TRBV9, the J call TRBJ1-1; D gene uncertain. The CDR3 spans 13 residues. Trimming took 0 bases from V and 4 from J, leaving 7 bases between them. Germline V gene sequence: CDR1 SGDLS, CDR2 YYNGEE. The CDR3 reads CASSVVAGTEAFF. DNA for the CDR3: TGTGCCAGCAGCGTAGTCGCAGGCACTGAAGCTTTCTTT.

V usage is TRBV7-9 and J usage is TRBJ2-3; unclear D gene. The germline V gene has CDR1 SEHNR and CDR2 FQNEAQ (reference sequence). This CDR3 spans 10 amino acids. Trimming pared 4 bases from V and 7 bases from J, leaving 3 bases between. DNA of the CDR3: TGTGCCAGCAGCTCCTATACGCAGTATTTT. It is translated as CASSSYTQYF.

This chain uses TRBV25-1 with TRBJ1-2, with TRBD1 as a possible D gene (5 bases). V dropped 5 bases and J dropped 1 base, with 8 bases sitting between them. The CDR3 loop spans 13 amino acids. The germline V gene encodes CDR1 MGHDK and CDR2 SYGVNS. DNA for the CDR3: TGTGCCAGCAGTCCAGGGAGTAACTATGGCTACACCTTC. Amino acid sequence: CASSPGSNYGYTF.

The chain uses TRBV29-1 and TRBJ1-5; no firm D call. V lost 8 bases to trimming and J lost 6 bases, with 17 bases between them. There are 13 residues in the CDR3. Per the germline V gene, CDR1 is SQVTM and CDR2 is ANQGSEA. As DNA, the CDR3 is TGCAGCACCTCCCGGGGTCCGGGTCAGCCCCAGCATTTT. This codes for CSTSRGPGQPQHF.

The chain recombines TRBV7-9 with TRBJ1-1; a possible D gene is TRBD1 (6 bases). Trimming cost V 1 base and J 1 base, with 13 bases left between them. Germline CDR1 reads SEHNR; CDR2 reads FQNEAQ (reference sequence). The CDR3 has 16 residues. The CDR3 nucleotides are TGTGCCAGCAGCTTAGGAACAGGGCGCTGGAACACTGAAGCTTTCTTT. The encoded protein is CASSLGTGRWNTEAFF.

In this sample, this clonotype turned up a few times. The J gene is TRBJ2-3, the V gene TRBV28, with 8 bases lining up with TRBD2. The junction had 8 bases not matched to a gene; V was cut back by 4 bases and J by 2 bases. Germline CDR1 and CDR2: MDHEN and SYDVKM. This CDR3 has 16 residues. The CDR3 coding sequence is TGTGCCAGCAGTTCCCATAGTAGCGGGGTCACAGATACGCAGTATTTT. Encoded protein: CASSSHSSGVTDTQYF.

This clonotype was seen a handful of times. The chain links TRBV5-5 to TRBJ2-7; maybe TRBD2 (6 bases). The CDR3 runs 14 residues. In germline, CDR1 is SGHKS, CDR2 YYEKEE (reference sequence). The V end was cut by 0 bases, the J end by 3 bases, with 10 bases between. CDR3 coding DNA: TGTGCCAGCAGCTTGGCCGGGGGAAGCTACGAGCAGTACTTC. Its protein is CASSLAGGSYEQYF. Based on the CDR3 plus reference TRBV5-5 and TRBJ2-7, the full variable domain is DAGVTQSPTHLIKTRGQQVTLRCSPISGHKSVSWYQQVLGQGPQFIFQYYEKEERGRGNFPDRFSARQFPNYSSELNVNALLLGDSALYLCASSLAGGSYEQYFGPGTRLTVT.

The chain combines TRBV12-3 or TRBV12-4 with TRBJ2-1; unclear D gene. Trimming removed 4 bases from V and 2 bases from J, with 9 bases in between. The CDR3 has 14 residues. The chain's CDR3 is CASSSRLPYNEQFF. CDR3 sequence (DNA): TGTGCCAGCAGTTCCAGGCTACCCTACAATGAGCAGTTCTTC.

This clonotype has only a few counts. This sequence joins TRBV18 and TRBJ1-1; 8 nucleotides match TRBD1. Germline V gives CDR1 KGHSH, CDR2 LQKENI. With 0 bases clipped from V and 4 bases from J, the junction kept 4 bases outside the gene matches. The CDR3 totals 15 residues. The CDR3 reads CASSPPSGGPTEAFF. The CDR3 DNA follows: TGTGCCAGCTCACCACCCTCAGGGGGCCCCACTGAAGCTTTCTTT.

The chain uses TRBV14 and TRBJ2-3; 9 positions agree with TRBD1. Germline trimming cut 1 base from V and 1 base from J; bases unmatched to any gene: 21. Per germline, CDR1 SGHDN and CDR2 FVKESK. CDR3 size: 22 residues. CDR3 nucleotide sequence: TGTGCCAGCAGCCAAGGAAGAGGAGTCGTGGGACAGGGTATCCCCCGCACAGATACGCAGTATTTT. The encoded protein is CASSQGRGVVGQGIPRTDTQYF.

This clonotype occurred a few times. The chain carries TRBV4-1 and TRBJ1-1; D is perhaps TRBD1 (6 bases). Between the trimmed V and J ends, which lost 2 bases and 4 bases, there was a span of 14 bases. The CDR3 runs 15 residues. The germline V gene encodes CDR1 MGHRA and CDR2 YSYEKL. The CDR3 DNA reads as TGCGCCAGCAGCCAACAAACAGGGTCGGGCACTGAAGCTTTCTTT. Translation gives CASSQQTGSGTEAFF.

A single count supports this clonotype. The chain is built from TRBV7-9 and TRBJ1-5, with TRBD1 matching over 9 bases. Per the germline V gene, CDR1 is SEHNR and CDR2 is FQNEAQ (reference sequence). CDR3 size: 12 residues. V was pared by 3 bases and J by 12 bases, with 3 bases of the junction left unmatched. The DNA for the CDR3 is TGTGCCAGCAGCTTGGACAGGGGCGGCCAGCATTTT. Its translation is CASSLDRGGQHF.

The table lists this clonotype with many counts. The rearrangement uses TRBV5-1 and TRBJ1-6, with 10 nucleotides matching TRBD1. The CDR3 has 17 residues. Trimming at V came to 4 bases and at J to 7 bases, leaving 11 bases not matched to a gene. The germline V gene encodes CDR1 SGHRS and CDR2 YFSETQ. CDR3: CASSGKVTGGGNSPLHF. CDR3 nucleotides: TGCGCCAGCAGCGGGAAAGTGACAGGGGGCGGAAATTCACCCCTCCACTTT. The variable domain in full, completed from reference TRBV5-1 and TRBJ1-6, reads KAGVTQTPRYLIKTRGQQVTLSCSPISGHRSVSWYQQTPGQGLQFLFEYFSETQRNKGNFPGRFSGRQFSNSRSEMNVSTLELGDSALYLCASSGKVTGGGNSPLHFGNGTRLTVT.

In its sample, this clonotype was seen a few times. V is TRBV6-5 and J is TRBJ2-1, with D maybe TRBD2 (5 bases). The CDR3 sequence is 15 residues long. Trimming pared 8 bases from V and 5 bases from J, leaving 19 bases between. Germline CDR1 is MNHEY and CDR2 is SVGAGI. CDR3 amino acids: CASPPKWSGNNEQFF. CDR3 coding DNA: TGTGCCAGCCCCCCCAAATGGAGCGGCAACAATGAGCAGTTCTTC.

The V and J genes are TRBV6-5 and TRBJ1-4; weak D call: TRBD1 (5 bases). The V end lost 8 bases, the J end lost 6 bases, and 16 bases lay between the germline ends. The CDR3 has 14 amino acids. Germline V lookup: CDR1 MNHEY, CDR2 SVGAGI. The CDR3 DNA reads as TGTGCCAGCGGGAGGGGCGACGGGGATGAAAAACTGTTTTTT. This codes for CASGRGDGDEKLFF.